This record covers a single T cell receptor (beta chain). Its target is unknown. Other DNA sequences from this sample encode an identical CDR3 as well. The sample originates from a study of radiotherapy plus CTLA-4 blockade in lung cancer. V lost 3 bases, J lost 4 bases, and 6 bases lay in between. This CDR3 contains 13 residues. Germline V lookup: CDR1 SGHTA, CDR2 FQGNSA. Clones were sequenced by immunoSEQ multiplex PCR, and TCRdb holds only the in-frame ones, with some missing. The table includes 30,000 to 45,000 clones, approximately 72% detected once. Overall study findings and caveats: Tumor-origin TCR clones grew in blood after radiotherapy plus ipilimumab.

The receptor was derived from a human donor with non-small cell lung cancer who had stable disease on radiotherapy plus ipilimumab. The sample in question was peripheral blood, obtained from a patient treated with radiotherapy plus ipilimumab. The rearrangement joins TRBV7-2 to TRBJ2-2; D is ambiguous. The CDR3, as DNA: TGTGCCAGCAGCTTTTCAGTCACCGGGGAGCTGTTTTTT. Protein product: CASSFSVTGELFF.